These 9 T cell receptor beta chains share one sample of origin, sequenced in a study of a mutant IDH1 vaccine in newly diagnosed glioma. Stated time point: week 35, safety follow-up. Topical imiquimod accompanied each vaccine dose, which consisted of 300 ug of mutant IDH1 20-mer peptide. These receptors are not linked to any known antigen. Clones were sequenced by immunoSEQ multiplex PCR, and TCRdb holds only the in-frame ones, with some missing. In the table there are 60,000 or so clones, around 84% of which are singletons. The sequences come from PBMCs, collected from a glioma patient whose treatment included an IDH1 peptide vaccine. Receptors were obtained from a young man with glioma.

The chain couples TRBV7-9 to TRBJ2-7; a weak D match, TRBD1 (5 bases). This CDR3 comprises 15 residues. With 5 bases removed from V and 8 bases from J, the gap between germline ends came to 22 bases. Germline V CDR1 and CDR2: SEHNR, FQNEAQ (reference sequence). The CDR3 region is CASSLYRTALGQQYF. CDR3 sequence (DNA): TGTGCCAGCAGCCTATACAGGACGGCCCTCGGGCAGCAGTACTTC. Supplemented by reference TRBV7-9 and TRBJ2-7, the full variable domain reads DTGVSQNPRHKITKRGQNVTFRCDPISEHNRLYWYRQTLGQGPEFLTYFQNEAQLEKSRLLSDRFSAERPKGSFSTLEIQRTEQGDSAMYLCASSLYRTALGQQYFGPGTRLTVT.

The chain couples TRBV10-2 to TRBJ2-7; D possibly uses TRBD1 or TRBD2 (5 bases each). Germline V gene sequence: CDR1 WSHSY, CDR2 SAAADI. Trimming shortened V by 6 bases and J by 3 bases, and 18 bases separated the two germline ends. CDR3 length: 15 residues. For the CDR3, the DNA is TGCGCCAGCAGAGGAAACCGGGACGGCCTCTACGAGCAGTACTTC. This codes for CASRGNRDGLYEQYF.

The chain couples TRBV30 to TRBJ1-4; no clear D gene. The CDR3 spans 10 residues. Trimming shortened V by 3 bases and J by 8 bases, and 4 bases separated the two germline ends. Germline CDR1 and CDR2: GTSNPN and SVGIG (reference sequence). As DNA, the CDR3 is TGTGCCTGGAGCGAGGAAAAACTGTTTTTT. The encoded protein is CAWSEEKLFF.

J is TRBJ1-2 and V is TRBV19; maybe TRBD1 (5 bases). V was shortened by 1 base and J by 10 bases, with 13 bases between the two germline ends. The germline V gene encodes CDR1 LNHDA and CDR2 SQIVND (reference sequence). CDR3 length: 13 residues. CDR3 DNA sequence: TGTGCCAGTAGTATAGTCCTTGAAGGGGACTACACCTTC. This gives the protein CASSIVLEGDYTF.

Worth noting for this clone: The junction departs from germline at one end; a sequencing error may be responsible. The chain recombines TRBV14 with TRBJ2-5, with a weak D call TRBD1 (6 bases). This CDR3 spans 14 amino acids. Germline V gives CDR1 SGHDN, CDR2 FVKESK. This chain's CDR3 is CASSRQDGQGTQYF. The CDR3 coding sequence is TGTGCCAGCAGCCGACAGGACGGGCAAGGGACCCAGTACTTC.

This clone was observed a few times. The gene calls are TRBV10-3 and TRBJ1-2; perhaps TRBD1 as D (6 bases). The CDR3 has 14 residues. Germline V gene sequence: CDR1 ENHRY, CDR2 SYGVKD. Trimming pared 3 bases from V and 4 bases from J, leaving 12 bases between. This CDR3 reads CAISDGTTLYGYTF. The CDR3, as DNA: TGTGCCATCAGTGACGGGACAACCCTCTATGGCTACACCTTC.

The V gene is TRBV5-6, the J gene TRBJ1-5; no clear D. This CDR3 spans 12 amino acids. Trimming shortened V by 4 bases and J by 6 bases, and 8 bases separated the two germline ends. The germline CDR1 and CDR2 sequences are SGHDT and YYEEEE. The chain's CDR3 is CASSLGRQPQHF. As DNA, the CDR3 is TGTGCCAGCAGCCTAGGACGTCAGCCCCAGCATTTT.

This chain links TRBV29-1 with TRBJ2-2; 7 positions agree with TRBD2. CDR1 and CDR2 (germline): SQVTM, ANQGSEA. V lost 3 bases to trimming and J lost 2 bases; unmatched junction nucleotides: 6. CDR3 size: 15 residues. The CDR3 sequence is CSVEGGWQNTGELFF. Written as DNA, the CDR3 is TGCAGCGTTGAGGGGGGGTGGCAAAACACCGGGGAGCTGTTTTTT.

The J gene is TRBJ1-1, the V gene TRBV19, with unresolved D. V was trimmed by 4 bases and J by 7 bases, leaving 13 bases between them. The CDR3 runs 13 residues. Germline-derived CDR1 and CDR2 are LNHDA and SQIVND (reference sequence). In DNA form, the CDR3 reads TGTGCCAGTAGTACGAGACAAGGAAATGAAGCTTTCTTT. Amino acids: CASSTRQGNEAFF.